The 32 T cell receptor beta chains presented below share a single source sample, sequenced in a study of memory CD4+ T cells and cytomegalovirus serostatus (dated by TCRdb to the late 2010s). A FACSAria II was used to sort memory CD4+ T cells, defined as single viable CD3+CD4+CD8-CD45RO+ cells. Libraries were prepared through the immunoSEQ multiplex PCR assay. TCRdb carries this immuneACCESS record with in-frame sequences only. Its versions omit some clonotypes, under half of them owing to an unresolved V gene in the studies checked, with the rest unexplained. In this sample the table shows tens of thousands of clones, 82% of which occur a single time. The ten largest account for approximately 0.39% of the sample. Input material: memory CD4+ T cells from blood. These receptors were taken from an adult in good health and CMV-seronegative.

CDR3 protein: CASSLFRVAYEQYF. The DNA of the CDR3 is TGTGCCAGCAGCCTTTTTAGGGTGGCCTACGAGCAGTACTTC. The rearrangement uses TRBV5-6 and TRBJ2-7; D gene uncertain. Trimming cost V 4 bases and J 2 bases, with 13 bases left between them. The CDR3 sequence is 14 residues long. Germline-derived CDR1 and CDR2 are SGHDT and YYEEEE.

This clone was observed once. V gene TRBV28 combines with J gene TRBJ2-5, with D possibly TRBD1 on 5 matching bases. The CDR3 has 17 amino acids. Germline CDR1 MDHEN, CDR2 SYDVKM. The germline V and J ends were trimmed by 5 bases and 2 bases, with 21 bases remaining between them. This chain's CDR3 is CASSLRAYRIGQETQYF. CDR3 sequence (DNA): TGTGCCAGCAGTCTCAGAGCATACAGGATCGGGCAAGAGACCCAGTACTTC.

CDR3 sequence reads: CASRPGGYNSPLHF. CDR3 nucleotides: TGTGCCAGCAGGCCAGGGGGGTATAATTCACCCCTCCACTTT. The genes are TRBV6-6 and TRBJ1-6; 7 nucleotides match TRBD1. V shed 6 bases and J 4 bases; nucleotides not matched to a gene: 3. CDR1 and CDR2 from the germline V gene are MNHNY and SVGAGI (reference sequence). The CDR3 spans 14 residues.

V usage is TRBV27 and J usage is TRBJ2-3; D uncertain. Trimming shortened V by 7 bases and J by 1 base, and 9 bases separated the two germline ends. Looked up from germline, CDR1 is MNHEY and CDR2 is SMNVEV (reference sequence). The CDR3 length is 13 residues. This chain's CDR3 is CASTTKRTDTQYF. The CDR3 DNA is TGTGCCAGCACCACAAAACGCACAGATACGCAGTATTTT.

The rearrangement links TRBV7-2 to TRBJ2-2; 8 positions match TRBD2. Trimming cost V 3 bases and J 4 bases; bases outside gene matches: 10. The CDR3 sequence is 17 residues long. CDR1 is SGHTA, CDR2 FQGNSA, per germline. In DNA, the CDR3 is TGTGCCAGCAGCTTGGCCCAAGCGGGGGCGGGCACCGGGGAGCTGTTTTTT. Its translation: CASSLAQAGAGTGELFF. Filled out from reference TRBV7-2 and TRBJ2-2, the complete variable domain reads GAGVSQSPSNKVTEKGKDVELRCDPISGHTALYWYRQSLGQGLEFLIYFQGNSAPDKSGLPSDRFSAERTGGSVSTLTIQRTQQEDSAVYLCASSLAQAGAGTGELFFGEGSRLTVL.

For the CDR3, the DNA is TGTGCCAGCAGCTTGAAAGGCCAATACTACAATGAGCAGTTCTTC. It yields the protein CASSLKGQYYNEQFF. This chain links TRBV5-4 with TRBJ2-1; D is undetermined. Germline V lookup: CDR1 SGHNT, CDR2 YYREEE (reference sequence). The CDR3 loop spans 15 amino acids. The V end was cut by 1 base, the J end by 3 bases, with 11 bases between.

The rearrangement joins TRBV18 to TRBJ2-3; D call uncertain. There are 13 residues in the CDR3. Between the trimmed V and J ends, which lost 8 bases and 4 bases, there was a span of 13 bases. Germline CDR1 and CDR2: KGHSH and LQKENI. CDR3 sequence: CASTNQPPDTQYF. Written as DNA, the CDR3 is TGTGCCAGCACCAACCAGCCCCCAGATACGCAGTATTTT.

About this clone: This sample also contains other DNA sequences that code for the same CDR3. The V and J genes are TRBV29-1 and TRBJ2-5, with D hard to call. Trimming took off 6 bases at V and 2 bases at J, with 13 bases between the two ends. There are 13 residues in the CDR3. Germline CDR1 reads SQVTM; CDR2 reads ANQGSEA. The CDR3 loop reads CSVDGPRQETQYF. CDR3 sequence (DNA): TGCAGCGTCGATGGACCAAGACAAGAGACCCAGTACTTC.

The V call is TRBV19, the J call TRBJ2-2; no definite D call. The CDR3 has 14 residues. CDR1 and CDR2 from the germline V gene are LNHDA and SQIVND (reference sequence). Trimming cost V 1 base and J 5 bases, with 8 bases left between them. The DNA for the CDR3 is TGTGCCAGTAGTATAGGTACCGGTACCGGGGAGCTGTTTTTT. Its protein is CASSIGTGTGELFF.

This clone was counted once. J is TRBJ2-5 and V is TRBV5-6; TRBD2 matches 8 bases. The V segment lost 4 bases and the J segment 2 bases; nucleotides outside the gene matches: 10. The CDR3 spans 16 residues. The germline CDR1 and CDR2 sequences are SGHDT and YYEEEE. CDR3 loop: CASSIGLARAQETQYF. CDR3 sequence (DNA): TGTGCCAGCAGCATAGGACTAGCTCGAGCGCAAGAGACCCAGTACTTC.

The gene calls are TRBV28 and TRBJ2-7; 11 nucleotides agree with TRBD1. Germline V gives CDR1 MDHEN, CDR2 SYDVKM. This CDR3 has 15 residues. The V segment lost 3 bases and the J segment 3 bases; nucleotides outside the gene matches: 4. The CDR3 DNA follows: TGTGCCAGCAGTTTCTGGACAGGGGGCGGCTACGAGCAGTACTTC. Translating gives CASSFWTGGGYEQYF.

The chain uses TRBV6-5 and TRBJ2-7; D may be TRBD1 or TRBD2 (6 bases each). With 5 bases removed from V and 6 bases from J, the gap between germline ends came to 11 bases. The CDR3 is made up of 12 amino acids. In germline, CDR1 is MNHEY, CDR2 SVGAGI. Written as DNA, the CDR3 is TGTGCCAGCAGTCGGTGGGGGGCCGAGCAGTACTTC. Protein: CASSRWGAEQYF.

The CDR3 sequence: CASSPGQGAIYGYTF. The CDR3, as DNA: TGCGCCAGCAGCCCGGGACAGGGGGCGATCTATGGCTACACCTTC. V gene TRBV5-1 combines with J gene TRBJ1-2; 12 bases line up with TRBD1. Germline loops: CDR1 SGHRS, CDR2 YFSETQ. This CDR3 is built from 15 residues. V dropped 4 bases and J dropped 4; count of bases not matched to a gene: 5.

The CDR3 nucleotides read TGTGCCAGCAGCCCAGGTCGTCCTAGCCGCTATGAGCAGTTCTTC. Residues: CASSPGRPSRYEQFF. This chain joins TRBV7-8 and TRBJ2-1, with D perhaps TRBD2 (5 bases). This CDR3 has 15 amino acids. Germline CDR1 reads SGHVS; CDR2 reads FQNEAQ. Trimming took off 5 bases at V and 8 bases at J, with 19 bases between the two ends.

The count of this clone is one. The chain recombines TRBV18 with TRBJ1-1; D possibly corresponds to TRBD1 (6 bases). The V gene lost 0 bases and the J gene lost 1 base, with 9 bases spanning the gap. CDR3 length: 15 amino acids. The germline V gene has CDR1 KGHSH and CDR2 LQKENI. The CDR3 spells CASSPPGRGNTEAFF. CDR3 bases: TGTGCCAGCTCACCACCGGGCAGGGGGAACACTGAAGCTTTCTTT. The complete variable domain, with remaining parts taken from reference TRBV18 and TRBJ1-1, reads NAGVMQNPRHLVRRRGQEARLRCSPMKGHSHVYWYRQLPEEGLKFMVYLQKENIIDESGMPKERFSAEFPKEGPSILRIQQVVRGDSAAYFCASSPPGRGNTEAFFGQGTRLTVV.

This chain connects TRBV5-1 to TRBJ2-3; 15 nucleotides agree with TRBD2. Germline assignment: CDR1 SGHRS and CDR2 YFSETQ. Trimming removed 4 bases from V and 6 bases from J; junction bases left unmatched: 6. The length of the CDR3 is 16 residues. The CDR3 sequence is CASSRTSGGAMDTQYF. CDR3 coding DNA: TGCGCCAGCAGCCGGACTAGCGGGGGGGCAATGGATACGCAGTATTTT.

This chain joins TRBV18 and TRBJ2-7; 9 bases agree with TRBD1. The CDR3 sequence is 15 residues long. CDR1 KGHSH and CDR2 LQKENI come from the germline V gene. V lost 5 bases and J lost 0; bases outside the gene matches: 5. The CDR3 DNA reads TGTGCCAGCTCAACCACAGGGGGCTTCTCCTACGAGCAGTACTTC. Translation gives CASSTTGGFSYEQYF.

This sequence joins TRBV28 and TRBJ1-4; D may be TRBD1 (5 bases). V lost 6 bases and J lost 7, with 12 bases in between. This CDR3 is built from 13 residues. CDR1 is MDHEN, CDR2 SYDVKM, per germline. The CDR3 DNA sequence: TGTGCCAGCAGGCTTCCGGGGACTGAAAAACTGTTTTTT. It is translated as CASRLPGTEKLFF.

The rearrangement uses TRBV7-9 and TRBJ2-1, with 7 positions matching TRBD2. CDR3 length: 14 amino acids. Unmatched junction bases numbered 8, after V lost 5 bases and J lost 7 bases. CDR1 and CDR2 (germline): SEHNR, FQNEAQ (reference sequence). CDR3 loop: CASSLGLVGNEQFF. The DNA of the CDR3 is TGTGCCAGCAGCCTAGGACTAGTCGGGAATGAGCAGTTCTTC.

The chain links TRBV4-2 to TRBJ2-5, with D perhaps TRBD1 or TRBD2 (5 bases each). Trimming took 1 base from V and 1 from J, leaving 16 bases between them. The CDR3 length is 17 residues. Germline V gives CDR1 LGHNA, CDR2 YNFKEQ. The CDR3 region has the DNA TGTGCCAGCAGCCAAGCTTTTGGGGCGGGCTCCCAAGAGACCCAGTACTTC. Amino acid sequence: CASSQAFGAGSQETQYF.

The V and J genes are TRBV6-7 and TRBJ1-6; 9 bases match TRBD1. TRBV6-7 is an ORF; its function is uncertain. The CDR3 length is 15 residues. V dropped 6 bases and J dropped 7; count of bases not matched to a gene: 7. In DNA, the CDR3 is TGTGCCAGCAGAAGGACAGGGGAACCCAATTCACCCCTCCACTTT. This gives the protein CASRRTGEPNSPLHF.

This sequence joins TRBV9 and TRBJ2-7, with 7 nucleotides matching TRBD2. Losses at the gene ends were 1 base for V and 3 bases for J; bases not matched to a gene: 4. Looked up from germline, CDR1 is SGDLS and CDR2 is YYNGEE. The CDR3 has 14 amino acids. CDR3 DNA sequence: TGTGCCAGCAGCGTACGCGGCGGGGGCTACGAGCAGTACTTC. This codes for CASSVRGGGYEQYF.

V gene TRBV2 combines with J gene TRBJ2-3, with D possibly TRBD2 on 6 matching bases. Trimming took off 5 bases at V and 0 bases at J, with 9 bases between the two ends. The germline gives CDR1 SNHLY, CDR2 FYNNEI. The CDR3 extends over 14 amino acids. The CDR3 coding sequence is TGTGCCAGCAGTTCAGGAGGGAGCACAGATACGCAGTATTTT. Translating gives CASSSGGSTDTQYF.

J is TRBJ2-3 and V is TRBV13; 8 bases fit TRBD2. Germline lookup yields CDR1 PRHDT and CDR2 FYEKMQ (reference sequence). The CDR3 totals 17 residues. V gave up 0 bases and J gave up 6 bases; unmatched junction bases: 11. In nucleotides, the CDR3 is TGTGCCAGCAGCTTAGGCCCTTCGGGGGGGCCAACGGATACGCAGTATTTT. As protein: CASSLGPSGGPTDTQYF.

J is TRBJ1-2 and V is TRBV10-3, with D perhaps matching TRBD1 (5 bases). V lost 4 bases and J 2 bases, leaving 11 bases between the germline ends. The CDR3 runs 14 residues. Germline V gene sequence: CDR1 ENHRY, CDR2 SYGVKD. Here the CDR3 reads CAISGTGQNYGYTF. The CDR3 coding sequence is TGTGCCATCAGTGGGACGGGGCAGAACTATGGCTACACCTTC.

The chain couples TRBV6-6 to TRBJ1-1; TRBD1 matches 7 bases. Unmatched junction bases numbered 9, after V lost 0 bases and J lost 11 bases. The CDR3 loop spans 14 amino acids. Per the germline V gene, CDR1 is MNHNY and CDR2 is SVGAGI (reference sequence). The CDR3 here is CASSYSRDSARAFF. The CDR3 coding sequence is TGTGCCAGCAGTTACTCTAGGGACAGTGCACGGGCTTTCTTT.

The chain carries TRBV2 and TRBJ1-4, with TRBD1 identical over 7 bases. With V trimmed by 10 bases and J by 4 bases, 6 bases remained unmatched. The CDR3 has 13 residues. CDR1 SNHLY and CDR2 FYNNEI come from the germline V gene. CDR3: CATEGQLNEKLFF. The CDR3 DNA reads TGTGCCACCGAGGGACAGCTTAATGAAAAACTGTTTTTT.

V usage is TRBV7-8 and J usage is TRBJ1-1, with 7 bases identical to TRBD1. V was clipped by 7 bases and J by 0 bases; unmatched bases: 5. CDR3 length equals 14 residues. Germline CDR1 is SGHVS and CDR2 is FQNEAQ. The CDR3 reads CASNHRGLNTEAFF. Written as DNA, the CDR3 is TGTGCCAGCAACCACAGGGGTCTGAACACTGAAGCTTTCTTT.

On this clone: The same CDR3 is also encoded by other DNA sequences in this sample. The rearrangement links TRBV19 to TRBJ1-4; 10 nucleotides line up with TRBD1. Germline trimming cut 1 base from V and 5 bases from J; bases unmatched to any gene: 4. The CDR3 sequence is 16 residues long. The V gene's germline CDR1 is LNHDA and CDR2 SQIVND (reference sequence). Here the CDR3 reads CASSIVRTGGNEKLFF. The CDR3 DNA reads TGTGCCAGTAGTATAGTTCGGACAGGGGGGAATGAAAAACTGTTTTTT.

V gene TRBV7-9 combines with J gene TRBJ2-1, with 9 bases lining up with TRBD1. Per the germline V gene, CDR1 is SEHNR and CDR2 is FQNEAQ (reference sequence). V dropped 4 bases and J dropped 3; count of bases not matched to a gene: 4. The CDR3 totals 15 residues. The CDR3 sequence is CASSSGQGNYNEQFF. CDR3 bases: TGTGCCAGCAGCTCCGGACAGGGGAACTACAATGAGCAGTTCTTC.

This sequence joins TRBV28 and TRBJ1-1; D is uncertain. CDR3 length equals 14 residues. V was trimmed by 2 bases and J by 2 bases, leaving 9 bases between them. Germline V gives CDR1 MDHEN, CDR2 SYDVKM. CDR3 in DNA: TGTGCCAGCAGTTTAGTGAGTATCAACACTGAAGCTTTCTTT. It specifies CASSLVSINTEAFF.

This clone was picked up one time. The chain uses TRBV29-1 and TRBJ2-5, with 10 bases fitting TRBD1. Germline CDR1 SQVTM, CDR2 ANQGSEA. The CDR3 extends over 13 amino acids. The V gene end was trimmed by 6 bases and the J gene end by 8 bases; junction bases not matched to a gene: 9. CDR3 amino acids: CSVRDRGMGTQYF. DNA of the CDR3: TGCAGCGTCCGGGACAGGGGAATGGGCACCCAGTACTTC.